A selection of T cell receptor beta chains follows, all from one sample in a study of OX40 agonist ivuxolimab in advanced cancers. Here immunoSEQ multiplex PCR was the method, and the copy in TCRdb shows in-frame clones only, minus some. This sample yields 50,000 or so clones, of which approximately 80% are seen a single time; 9.5% to 15% belongs to the top ten. The sample here was CD4+ or CD8+ T cells sorted from blood, taken in a trial of the OX40 agonist ivuxolimab. The receptor set was obtained from an adult with an advanced solid tumor such as melanoma, head and neck, liver or kidney cancer. The CDR3 runs from the conserved cysteine through the conserved F or W. A D gene is named only where the DNA matches it firmly. Not all rows give a size; the values are once, few, many and, for expanded clones, a class.

V	size	D	J	CDR3	DNA
TRBV27	.	.	TRBJ2-5	CASSLSGNYPRQYF	TGTGCCAGCAGTTTATCGGGGAACTACCCTCGCCAGTACTTC
TRBV2	.	TRBD2	TRBJ2-5	CASTGGATLGETQYF	TGTGCCAGCACGGGAGGGGCCACCCTCGGAGAGACCCAGTACTTC
TRBV5-1	few	.	TRBJ1-2	CASSEGLANYGYTF	TGCGCCAGCAGCGAGGGGTTAGCTAACTATGGCTACACCTTC
TRBV28	.	.	TRBJ2-2	CASSYDTGELFF	TGTGCCAGCAGTTACGACACCGGGGAGCTGTTTTTT
TRBV5-8	.	TRBD2	TRBJ2-5	CASSLRLAGPWETQYF	TGTGCCAGCAGCTTGCGACTAGCGGGACCGTGGGAGACCCAGTACTTC
TRBV11-3	.	TRBD1	TRBJ1-1	CASSPGTGENTEAFF	TGTGCCAGCAGCCCCGGGACAGGGGAGAACACTGAAGCTTTCTTT
TRBV7-9	.	TRBD2	TRBJ2-1	CASSTTQREPYNEQFF	TGTGCCAGCAGCACAACCCAGCGGGAGCCTTACAATGAGCAGTTCTTC
TRBV6-5	.	.	TRBJ1-2	CASSSQGSYGYTF	TGTGCCAGCAGTTCACAGGGTAGCTATGGCTACACCTTC
TRBV11-2	few	.	TRBJ1-4	CASSHIGGEKLFF	TGTGCCAGCAGCCATATCGGGGGTGAAAAACTGTTTTTT
TRBV5-1	.	TRBD2	TRBJ2-3	CASSSGGLAGGPDTQYF	TGCGCCAGCAGTTCCGGTGGACTAGCGGGGGGGCCTGATACGCAGTATTTT
TRBV23-1	.	TRBD1	TRBJ1-1	CASSRETGRIRTNTEAFF	TGCGCCAGCAGTCGAGAGACAGGGAGGATCAGGACGAACACTGAAGCTTTCTTT
TRBV4-1	.	TRBD1	TRBJ2-7	CASSHPSGTVYEQYF	TGCGCCAGCAGCCATCCCTCCGGGACAGTCTACGAGCAGTACTTC
TRBV5-5	few	.	TRBJ2-5	CASSLGGPGGETQYF	TGTGCCAGCAGCTTGGGAGGTCCCGGAGGGGAGACCCAGTACTTC
TRBV6-5	.	.	TRBJ1-1	CASSYIGRTEAFF	TGTGCCAGCAGTTACATAGGGCGCACTGAAGCTTTCTTT
TRBV7-8	.	TRBD2	TRBJ2-5	CASSLRAGVQETQYF	TGTGCCAGCAGCTTAAGAGCGGGAGTCCAAGAGACCCAGTACTTC
TRBV2	.	.	TRBJ2-3	CASSVNSAGYTDTQYF	TGTGCCAGCAGTGTAAACTCCGCAGGGTACACAGATACGCAGTATTTT
TRBV19	.	TRBD1	TRBJ2-7	CASQDRGEQYF	TGTGCCAGCCAGGACAGGGGCGAGCAGTACTTC
TRBV7-9	.	.	TRBJ2-7	CASSSSLGSRLYEQYF	TGTGCCAGCAGCTCCTCGTTAGGGTCCCGGCTCTACGAGCAGTACTTC
TRBV9	.	TRBD1	TRBJ2-1	CASSPGGYSYNEQFF	TGTGCCAGCAGCCCAGGGGGCTACTCCTACAATGAGCAGTTCTTC
TRBV5-8	.	TRBD1	TRBJ2-1	CASSTRQGYEQFF	TGTGCCAGCAGCACCCGACAGGGCTATGAGCAGTTCTTC
TRBV5-4	.	TRBD2	TRBJ2-1	CASSSSGAYNEQFF	TGTGCCAGCAGCTCCAGCGGGGCCTACAATGAGCAGTTCTTC
TRBV7-2	.	TRBD1	TRBJ2-3	CASSFKGGDTQYF	TGTGCCAGCAGCTTCAAAGGGGGCGATACGCAGTATTTT
TRBV27	.	.	TRBJ1-1	CASSFVPSTEAFF	TGTGCCAGCAGTTTTGTCCCCTCCACTGAAGCTTTCTTT
TRBV28	.	TRBD2	TRBJ2-6	CATREGGDSGANVLTF	TGTGCCACCAGGGAGGGCGGGGACTCTGGGGCCAACGTCCTGACTTTC
TRBV6-1	few	TRBD2	TRBJ2-5	CASSSLAGEETQYF	TGTGCCAGCAGTTCCCTAGCGGGGGAAGAGACCCAGTACTTC
TRBV5-1	.	.	TRBJ1-2	CASSLFGTAEPGYTF	TGCGCCAGCAGCTTGTTCGGGACTGCCGAACCTGGCTACACCTTC
TRBV6-5	.	TRBD1	TRBJ1-1	CASSNPDRGGRAFF	TGTGCCAGCAGCAACCCTGACAGGGGCGGAAGAGCTTTCTTT
TRBV28	.	.	TRBJ1-2	CASERVDYGYTF	TGTGCCAGTGAAAGGGTGGACTATGGCTACACCTTC
TRBV7-9	.	TRBD1	TRBJ1-3	CASSLKGQAGNTIYF	TGTGCCAGCAGCTTAAAAGGACAGGCTGGAAACACCATATATTTT
TRBV28	.	.	TRBJ2-3	CASSSIRKGVPDTQYF	TGTGCCAGCAGTTCAATTCGTAAGGGGGTACCAGATACGCAGTATTTT
TRBV5-1	.	TRBD1	TRBJ2-7	CASSPDRGSYEQYF	TGCGCCAGCAGCCCGGACAGGGGGTCCTACGAGCAGTACTTC
TRBV7-2	once	TRBD2	TRBJ2-1	CASSLVAGAAYNEQFF	TGTGCCAGCAGCTTAGTAGCGGGAGCCGCCTACAATGAGCAGTTCTTC
TRBV27	.	TRBD2	TRBJ2-1	CASSYPSGRPSSYNEQFF	TGTGCCAGCAGTTACCCTAGCGGGAGGCCGAGCTCCTACAATGAGCAGTTCTTC
TRBV21-1	.	.	TRBJ1-2	CASSKFSTGAYGYTF	TGTGCCAGCAGCAAATTCTCCACAGGGGCCTATGGCTACACCTTC
TRBV5-6	.	.	TRBJ2-1	CASSSLARLSYNEQFF	TGTGCCAGCAGCTCCCTAGCAAGACTCTCCTACAATGAGCAGTTCTTC
TRBV4-3	.	TRBD2	TRBJ2-7	CASSRGTSGSYEQYF	TGCGCCAGCAGCCGGGGGACTAGCGGGAGTTACGAGCAGTACTTC
TRBV4-3	.	.	TRBJ2-1	CASSSGPDNEQFF	TGCGCCAGCAGCTCGGGACCGGACAATGAGCAGTTCTTC
TRBV14	.	.	TRBJ1-2	CASSQEFYYGYTF	TGTGCCAGCAGCCAAGAATTCTACTATGGCTACACCTTC
TRBV7-2	.	.	TRBJ2-7	CASSTDWGGYEQYF	TGTGCCAGCAGCACTGATTGGGGCGGGTACGAGCAGTACTTC
TRBV6-6	.	TRBD2	TRBJ2-1	CASRAGLAGAEQFF	TGTGCCAGCAGGGCTGGACTAGCGGGAGCTGAGCAGTTCTTC
TRBV15	once	.	TRBJ2-1	CATTGRAYNEQFF	TGTGCCACCACAGGACGGGCCTACAATGAGCAGTTCTTC
TRBV6-4	.	.	TRBJ1-5	CASSAEYDQPQHF	TGTGCCAGCAGTGCAGAGTATGATCAGCCCCAGCATTTT
TRBV11-2	.	TRBD1	TRBJ1-2	CASSLEPGGDGYTF	TGTGCCAGCAGCTTAGAGCCAGGGGGCGATGGCTACACCTTC
TRBV10-3	.	TRBD2	TRBJ2-1	CAISDSTSGSSYNEQFF	TGTGCCATCAGTGACTCCACTAGCGGATCCTCCTACAATGAGCAGTTCTTC
TRBV27	.	TRBD1	TRBJ2-7	CASRRTGVYEQYF	TGTGCCAGCAGGAGGACAGGGGTCTACGAGCAGTACTTC
TRBV30	.	TRBD1	TRBJ1-4	CAWSPQGVNEKLFF	TGTGCCTGGAGTCCACAGGGGGTTAATGAAAAACTGTTTTTT
TRBV7-8	.	.	TRBJ1-6	CASSLGPGFSPLHF	TGTGCCAGCAGCTTAGGGCCGGGGTTCTCACCCCTCCACTTT
TRBV7-2	.	.	TRBJ2-5	CASSLRSSQQETQYF	TGTGCCAGCAGCTTAAGGTCTAGCCAGCAAGAGACCCAGTACTTC
TRBV5-1	.	TRBD1	TRBJ2-1	CASSLGPGQGYNEQFF	TGCGCCAGCAGCTTGGGCCCGGGACAGGGCTACAATGAGCAGTTCTTC
TRBV19	.	.	TRBJ2-1	CASSIRDPYNEQFF	TGTGCCAGTAGTATACGGGATCCTTACAATGAGCAGTTCTTC
TRBV2	.	.	TRBJ1-6	CASSALPGQNSPLHF	TGTGCCAGCAGTGCACTTCCGGGCCAAAATTCACCCCTCCACTTT
TRBV2	.	.	TRBJ1-2	CASSEMQDYGYTF	TGTGCCAGCAGTGAAATGCAGGACTATGGCTACACCTTC
TRBV6-1	.	.	TRBJ1-5	CASSERAGRNQPQHF	TGTGCCAGCAGTGAAAGGGCAGGCAGAAATCAGCCCCAGCATTTT